The 3 T cell receptor beta chains in this list originate from one sample, sequenced in a study of shared clonotypes between healthy human individuals. Sequencing used immunoSEQ multiplex PCR; TCRdb keeps in-frame clones, though not all of them. The table includes hundreds of thousands of clones, less than 85% detected once. Sequenced: memory CD4+ T cells sorted from blood. Regarding subset: CD45RA-negative fraction. All receptors come from a woman under 40 in good health.

This clone was picked up a small number of times. The chain carries TRBV28 and TRBJ2-7, with D tentatively TRBD1 (7 bases). With 5 bases removed from V and 0 bases from J, the gap between germline ends came to 17 bases. This CDR3 spans 16 amino acids. CDR1 MDHEN and CDR2 SYDVKM come from the germline V gene. This chain's CDR3 is CASSPTSGGNSYEQYF. CDR3 nucleotide sequence: TGTGCCAGCAGTCCCACCTCAGGGGGGAACTCCTACGAGCAGTACTTC.

Only a few counts were recorded for this clone. This chain joins TRBV28 and TRBJ1-3; D remains ambiguous. Deletions cut 9 bases from V and 7 bases from J, with 10 bases between. The germline gives CDR1 MDHEN, CDR2 SYDVKM. The CDR3 is 11 residues long. In nucleotides, the CDR3 is TGTGCCAGTAAAACCCCCAACACCATATATTTT. This translates into CASKTPNTIYF.

Written as DNA, the CDR3 is TGTGCCAGCAGTAACCGACGGAACTCTGGGGCCAACGTCCTGACTTTC. The encoded protein is CASSNRRNSGANVLTF. The chain employs TRBV2 and TRBJ2-6; D unclear. V was pared by 5 bases and J by 0 bases, with 11 bases between. Germline loops: CDR1 SNHLY, CDR2 FYNNEI. The CDR3 runs to 16 residues.